The rows below give T cell receptor beta chains drawn from one sample of a study of Graves' ophthalmopathy and Graves' hyperthyroidism. TCRdb reprocessed the multiplex PCR reads via MiXCR and lists one record per CDR3 protein. The sample contains more than 300,000 distinct CDR3 sequences, about a sixth of which appear only once. Sequenced input: peripheral blood. Every receptor here comes from an adult woman with stable Graves' hyperthyroidism. Each CDR3 is given with its conserved first and last residue. The D gene is left open where the match is weak. Clone size appears in some rows only: once, few, many, or a class for an expanded clone.

cdr3_nt: TGTGCCAGCAGCAAAAGGGATGCGATAAAGACCCAGTACTTC
cdr3_aa: CASSKRDAIKTQYF
v_call: TRBV28
j_call: TRBJ2-5
d_call: -
clone_size: few

cdr3_nt: TGCAGTGCTCTCGTACAGGGTTTGGATGGCTACACCTTC
cdr3_aa: CSALVQGLDGYTF
v_call: TRBV20-1
j_call: TRBJ1-2
d_call: -
clone_size: many

cdr3_nt: TGCAGCGTGACCCAGGGGGGCACCGGGGAGCTGTTTTTT
cdr3_aa: CSVTQGGTGELFF
v_call: TRBV29-1
j_call: TRBJ2-2
d_call: -
clone_size: many

cdr3_nt: TGTGCCAGCAGTTTATCCCTAGTTGTGAAGAACACTGAAGCTTTCTTT
cdr3_aa: CASSLSLVVKNTEAFF
v_call: TRBV27
j_call: TRBJ1-1
d_call: -
clone_size: many

cdr3_nt: TGCAGCGTTGTTGGGGCTGACTCTGGAAACACCATATATTTT
cdr3_aa: CSVVGADSGNTIYF
v_call: TRBV29-1
j_call: TRBJ1-3
d_call: -
clone_size: many

cdr3_nt: TGCAGTGCTAGAGGGCAGACCGGCTACGAGCAGTACTTC
cdr3_aa: CSARGQTGYEQYF
v_call: TRBV20-1
j_call: TRBJ2-7
d_call: -
clone_size: -

cdr3_nt: TGTGCCTGGACGGTCGGAGGGGGTAAATACGAGCAGTACTTC
cdr3_aa: CAWTVGGGKYEQYF
v_call: TRBV30
j_call: TRBJ2-7
d_call: -
clone_size: many

cdr3_nt: TGTGCCAGCAGTTTTATAGGGACACCCAATCAGCCCCAGCATTTT
cdr3_aa: CASSFIGTPNQPQHF
v_call: TRBV27
j_call: TRBJ1-5
d_call: -
clone_size: many

cdr3_nt: TGTGCCAGCAGTTTAATCGGTCCTAATGGGGCTTTCTTT
cdr3_aa: CASSLIGPNGAFF
v_call: TRBV28
j_call: TRBJ1-1
d_call: -
clone_size: many

cdr3_nt: TGTGCCAGCAGTTTGCAGGGGGCTTCGGAGCAGTACTTC
cdr3_aa: CASSLQGASEQYF
v_call: TRBV6-2/TRBV6-3
j_call: TRBJ2-7
d_call: TRBD1
clone_size: -

cdr3_nt: TGTGCCAGCAGTCCCTACGAGACTAGCGGGAGCGCCCGGCGGGGGACCCAGTACTTC
cdr3_aa: CASSPYETSGSARRGTQYF
v_call: TRBV6-2/TRBV6-3
j_call: TRBJ2-5
d_call: TRBD2
clone_size: many

cdr3_nt: TGTGCCAGCAGCTTAGGGTCAGAATATAATTCACCCCTCCACTTT
cdr3_aa: CASSLGSEYNSPLHF
v_call: TRBV7-9
j_call: TRBJ1-6
d_call: -
clone_size: many

cdr3_nt: TGTGCCAGCAGTTACCCTCCGGGGTACACTGAAGCTTTCTTT
cdr3_aa: CASSYPPGYTEAFF
v_call: TRBV6-2/TRBV6-3
j_call: TRBJ1-1
d_call: -
clone_size: many

cdr3_nt: TGTGCCACCCGGAGGGGGGTAACCGGGGAGCTGTTTTTT
cdr3_aa: CATRRGVTGELFF
v_call: TRBV24-1
j_call: TRBJ2-2
d_call: -
clone_size: many

cdr3_nt: TGTGTCAGCAGCACCCCGAGGAGCGGCTACGAGCAGTACTTC
cdr3_aa: CVSSTPRSGYEQYF
v_call: TRBV7-2
j_call: TRBJ2-7
d_call: -
clone_size: -

cdr3_nt: TGTGCCAGCAGTGTCTCGGCGGGCCCCTACGAGCAGTACTTC
cdr3_aa: CASSVSAGPYEQYF
v_call: TRBV2
j_call: TRBJ2-7
d_call: -
clone_size: many

cdr3_nt: TGTGCCAGTAGTGACCCTGTGGATGGCTACACCTTC
cdr3_aa: CASSDPVDGYTF
v_call: TRBV19
j_call: TRBJ1-2
d_call: -
clone_size: many

cdr3_nt: TGTGCCAGCAGGCCGCCAGGGTTGTTTCAGCCCCAGCATTTT
cdr3_aa: CASRPPGLFQPQHF
v_call: TRBV12-3/TRBV12-4
j_call: TRBJ1-5
d_call: -
clone_size: -

cdr3_nt: TGTGCCAGTAGTCTTCTATACGCCTTCAATCAGCCCCAGCATTTT
cdr3_aa: CASSLLYAFNQPQHF
v_call: TRBV19
j_call: TRBJ1-5
d_call: -
clone_size: many

cdr3_nt: TGTGCCAGCAGCTTAGGTCAAATAGATACGCAATATTTT
cdr3_aa: CASSLGQIDTQYF
v_call: TRBV11-1
j_call: TRBJ2-3
d_call: -
clone_size: many

cdr3_nt: TGTGCCAGCACCCCGCCCGGGAACACTGAAGCTTTCTTT
cdr3_aa: CASTPPGNTEAFF
v_call: TRBV6-1
j_call: TRBJ1-1
d_call: -
clone_size: many

cdr3_nt: TGTGCCAGCAGCTGGGACAGGGCTGGCGGGGAGCTGTTTTTT
cdr3_aa: CASSWDRAGGELFF
v_call: TRBV5-5
j_call: TRBJ2-2
d_call: TRBD1
clone_size: few

cdr3_nt: TGCGCCAGCACCGAGGACTACGTCGCCTACGAGCAGTACTTC
cdr3_aa: CASTEDYVAYEQYF
v_call: TRBV10-2
j_call: TRBJ2-7
d_call: -
clone_size: many

cdr3_nt: TGTGCCAGCAGCCCTAGCGGATTCACAGATACGCAGTATTTT
cdr3_aa: CASSPSGFTDTQYF
v_call: TRBV7-3
j_call: TRBJ2-3
d_call: TRBD2
clone_size: few

cdr3_nt: TGTGCCAGCAGTTCCCCGCCCAGGACAGAACGAGCTTTCTTT
cdr3_aa: CASSSPPRTERAFF
v_call: TRBV28
j_call: TRBJ1-1
d_call: -
clone_size: many

cdr3_nt: TGTGCCAGCCACAGCGAGGGTCAGACCAGCCAGCATTTT
cdr3_aa: CASHSEGQTSQHF
v_call: TRBV6-5
j_call: TRBJ1-5
d_call: -
clone_size: many

cdr3_nt: TGTGCCAGCAGCGTAGAGGCTAGCGGGATTTTCTACGAGCAGTACTTC
cdr3_aa: CASSVEASGIFYEQYF
v_call: TRBV9
j_call: TRBJ2-7
d_call: TRBD2
clone_size: many